The 14 T cell receptor beta chains in this list originate from one sample, sequenced in a study of cytotoxic CD8 clonotypes in ibrutinib-treated CLL. The protocol was immunoSEQ multiplex PCR, while the TCRdb copy is restricted to in-frame clones and leaves out a portion. This repertoire shows approximately 33,000 clones, 69% found once; its top ten account for about a quarter. The sample here was PBMCs, taken before ibrutinib treatment. These receptors came from a human donor with chronic lymphocytic leukemia.

The rearrangement links TRBV29-1 to TRBJ2-5, with 7 bases aligning to TRBD1. The CDR3 length is 14 residues. Germline trimming cut 6 bases from V and 5 bases from J; bases unmatched to any gene: 12. Germline CDR1 and CDR2: SQVTM and ANQGSEA. The CDR3, as DNA: TGCAGCGTAAAACACACAGGGGCGGGTGAGACCCAGTACTTC. This translates into CSVKHTGAGETQYF.

The CDR3 loop reads CAISVAGDGYTF. In DNA form, the CDR3 reads TGTGCCATCAGTGTGGCAGGGGATGGCTACACCTTC. The rearrangement joins TRBV10-3 to TRBJ1-2; a weak D match, TRBD1 (6 bases). The V and J ends lost 4 bases and 6 bases respectively, with 9 bases between them. Germline assignment: CDR1 ENHRY and CDR2 SYGVKD. The CDR3 length is 12 residues.

This chain links TRBV5-1 with TRBJ1-2; 8 bases map to TRBD1. V was pared by 3 bases and J by 4 bases, with 20 bases of the junction left unmatched. The CDR3 loop spans 19 amino acids. Germline V gene lookup returns CDR1 SGHRS and CDR2 YFSETQ. CDR3 amino acids: CASSSGAYQKQGEVYGYTF. The CDR3 nucleotides read TGCGCCAGCAGCTCCGGGGCCTATCAAAAACAGGGGGAGGTCTATGGCTACACCTTC.

This chain links TRBV5-1 with TRBJ1-4; D is undetermined. This CDR3 is built from 13 residues. Per germline, CDR1 SGHRS and CDR2 YFSETQ. V dropped 0 bases and J dropped 8 bases, with 8 bases sitting between them. CDR3 nucleotides: TGCGCCAGCAGCTTGGGGCGCGACGAAAAACTGTTTTTT. Residues: CASSLGRDEKLFF. The full variable domain, rest sourced from reference TRBV5-1 and TRBJ1-4, is KAGVTQTPRYLIKTRGQQVTLSCSPISGHRSVSWYQQTPGQGLQFLFEYFSETQRNKGNFPGRFSGRQFSNSRSEMNVSTLELGDSALYLCASSLGRDEKLFFGSGTQLSVL.

The rearrangement uses TRBV6-1 and TRBJ2-7; D is unresolved. The germline V and J ends were trimmed by 8 bases and 5 bases, with 10 bases remaining between them. The CDR3 is 11 residues long. Germline V gene sequence: CDR1 MNHNS, CDR2 SASEGT. The CDR3 loop is CASLGYNEQYF. The CDR3 region has the DNA TGTGCCAGCCTAGGTTACAACGAGCAGTACTTC.

This clone was observed a single time. The chain carries TRBV7-2 and TRBJ2-7; D not certain. Per the germline V gene, CDR1 is SGHTA and CDR2 is FQGNSA. Trimming shortened V by 4 bases and J by 6 bases, and 13 bases separated the two germline ends. The CDR3 is made up of 13 amino acids. CDR3: CASSSPIFGEQYF. Here the CDR3 DNA reads TGTGCCAGCAGCTCACCGATATTTGGCGAGCAGTACTTC.

This clone occurred a few times. The genes are TRBV2 and TRBJ2-1; 11 bases are shared with TRBD2. The CDR3 totals 15 residues. Per the germline V gene, CDR1 is SNHLY and CDR2 is FYNNEI. V shed 5 bases and J 6 bases; nucleotides not matched to a gene: 6. The CDR3 loop is CASSPLAGGSNEQFF. DNA of the CDR3: TGTGCCAGCAGTCCTTTAGCGGGGGGGAGCAATGAGCAGTTCTTC. The whole variable domain, remainder taken from reference TRBV2 and TRBJ2-1, is EPEVTQTPSHQVTQMGQEVILRCVPISNHLYFYWYRQILGQKVEFLVSFYNNEISEKSEIFDDQFSVERPDGSNFTLKIRSTKLEDSAMYFCASSPLAGGSNEQFFGPGTRLTVL.

The V gene is TRBV15, the J gene TRBJ1-5; D unclear. In germline, CDR1 is LNHNV, CDR2 YYDKDF (reference sequence). V was trimmed by 0 bases and J by 2 bases, leaving 14 bases between them. This CDR3 is 17 amino acids long. CDR3 in amino acids: CATSRDTGFVGNQPQHF. The CDR3 nucleotides read TGTGCCACCAGCAGAGATACGGGGTTTGTCGGCAATCAGCCCCAGCATTTT.

The chain couples TRBV4-2 to TRBJ2-5; D call uncertain. V gave up 0 bases and J gave up 5 bases, with 13 bases separating them. Germline V gives CDR1 LGHNA, CDR2 YNFKEQ. The CDR3 runs 15 residues. The CDR3 spells CASSQERFSDETQYF. The DNA of the CDR3 is TGTGCCAGCAGCCAAGAGAGGTTCAGCGACGAGACCCAGTACTTC.

The DNA of the CDR3 is TGTGCCAGCAGTGAAATGGCAGTAGGTCAGCCCCAGCATTTT. Translation: CASSEMAVGQPQHF. The chain is built from TRBV2 and TRBJ1-5, with no clear D. V was cut by 2 bases and J by 6 bases, with 11 bases left in between. The CDR3 is 14 amino acids. CDR1 is SNHLY, CDR2 FYNNEI, per germline.

This clone was seen only a few times. The chain combines TRBV19 with TRBJ1-5; 10 bases line up with TRBD1. J gave up 9 bases and V 3 bases, and 8 bases lay outside the gene matches. This CDR3 has 15 amino acids. The V gene's germline CDR1 is LNHDA and CDR2 SQIVND (reference sequence). The CDR3 DNA reads TGTGCCAGTAGTATCAATGCGGGACAGGGGAGGCCCCAGCATTTT. Protein product: CASSINAGQGRPQHF.

CDR3 coding DNA: TGTGCCAGCAGCATCCAGAGGAATCAGCCCCAGCATTTT. This translates into CASSIQRNQPQHF. This rearrangement joins TRBV6-5 to TRBJ1-5, with D unresolved. The V gene lost 6 bases and the J gene lost 4 bases, with 10 bases spanning the gap. The CDR3 is made up of 13 amino acids. Per the germline V gene, CDR1 is MNHEY and CDR2 is SVGAGI.

This clone was recorded a few times. The chain has TRBV10-3 and TRBJ1-1; unclear D gene. The CDR3 spans 13 residues. CDR1 and CDR2 from the germline V gene are ENHRY and SYGVKD. V lost 10 bases and J 0 bases, leaving 12 bases between the germline ends. The CDR3 here is CATQPGVNTEAFF. CDR3 nucleotides: TGTGCCACCCAACCCGGGGTGAACACTGAAGCTTTCTTT.

V and J are TRBV15 and TRBJ1-2; D is possibly TRBD1 (6 bases). V lost 5 bases and J lost 4, with 14 bases in between. CDR3 length: 14 residues. Germline V gives CDR1 LNHNV, CDR2 YYDKDF (reference sequence). The CDR3 coding sequence is TGTGCCACCAGCCCAGACCAAGGGGGCTATGGCTACACCTTC. The encoded protein is CATSPDQGGYGYTF.